A single sample is the source of the 8 T cell receptor beta chains below, sequenced in a study of cytomegalovirus exposure and HLA in healthy donors. The PCR used 60 Vbeta and 13 Jbeta primers. Produced via immunoSEQ multiplex PCR; TCRdb's table is partial and in-frame only. Of some 150,000 clones in the sample, more than 75% are singletons; the top ten hold 8.5% to 10%. The sample consisted of PBMCs. These receptors all come from a man aged 18-30 years in good health and CMV-seropositive.

Remarks on this clone: An end of the junction does not agree with germline; a read error may underlie this. The sample has other DNA sequences that encode this CDR3 too. The chain joins TRBV6-5 to TRBJ1-6, with TRBD1 matching 9 bases. The CDR3 spans 15 residues. Germline CDR1 is MNHEY and CDR2 is SVGAGI. The CDR3 reads CASSLAGQGYSPLHF. The CDR3 DNA is TGTGCCAGCAGCCTCGCAGGACAGGGGTATTCGCCCCTCCACTTT.

This chain links TRBV2 with TRBJ1-5; 9 bases line up with TRBD1. The germline CDR1 and CDR2 sequences are SNHLY and FYNNEI. Losses at the gene ends were 5 bases for V and 3 bases for J; bases not matched to a gene: 11. The CDR3 sequence is 17 residues long. In nucleotides, the CDR3 is TGTGCCAGCAGTCTAACGGGACAGGGCACTTTCAATCAGCCCCAGCATTTT. Translated: CASSLTGQGTFNQPQHF. The full variable domain, completed using reference TRBV2 and TRBJ1-5, is EPEVTQTPSHQVTQMGQEVILRCVPISNHLYFYWYRQILGQKVEFLVSFYNNEISEKSEIFDDQFSVERPDGSNFTLKIRSTKLEDSAMYFCASSLTGQGTFNQPQHFGDGTRLSIL.

Concerning this clone itself: An end of the junction differs from the germline gene, which may be a read error. J is TRBJ2-1 and V is TRBV7-9; no clear D. The germline gives CDR1 SEHNR, CDR2 FQNEAQ (reference sequence). The CDR3 has 14 residues. The CDR3 sequence: CSSSPIAVKNEQFF. CDR3 DNA sequence: TGTTCCAGCAGCCCCATAGCAGTTAAAAATGAGCAGTTCTTC.

The table lists this clone with a few counts. The chain joins TRBV5-6 to TRBJ1-1; possible D gene TRBD1, 5 bases. This CDR3 has 14 residues. In germline, CDR1 is SGHDT, CDR2 YYEEEE. V was trimmed by 5 bases and J by 6 bases, leaving 17 bases between them. The DNA of the CDR3 is TGTGCCAGCAGTCCGCCGGACAATTCAGCTGAAGCTTTCTTT. Translated, it gives CASSPPDNSAEAFF. The full variable domain, with the rest looked up from reference TRBV5-6 and TRBJ1-1, is DAGVTQSPTHLIKTRGQQVTLRCSPKSGHDTVSWYQQALGQGPQFIFQYYEEEERQRGNFPDRFSGHQFPNYSSELNVNALLLGDSALYLCASSPPDNSAEAFFGQGTRLTVV.

The gene calls are TRBV5-1 and TRBJ1-3; TRBD1 aligns across 8 bases. Germline V gene data show CDR1 as SGHRS and CDR2 as YFSETQ. The CDR3 covers 14 residues. The V gene end was trimmed by 3 bases and the J gene end by 2 bases; junction bases not matched to a gene: 1. DNA for the CDR3: TGCGCCAGCAGCTCGACAGGGGCTGGAAACACCATATATTTT. This gives the protein CASSSTGAGNTIYF.

The chain joins TRBV5-1 to TRBJ2-2; 10 nucleotides match TRBD1. V trimming: 1 base; J trimming: 4 bases; junction bases outside the gene matches: 1. Per the germline V gene, CDR1 is SGHRS and CDR2 is YFSETQ. The CDR3 totals 15 residues. DNA for the CDR3: TGCGCCAGCAGCTTGTGGGACAGGGGCACCGGGGAGCTGTTTTTT. It codes for CASSLWDRGTGELFF.

This clone has a single count. The CDR3 spells CASSHPDSSGANVLTF. The CDR3 bases are TGCGCCAGCAGCCACCCCGACAGCTCTGGGGCCAACGTCCTGACTTTC. The genes are TRBV4-1 and TRBJ2-6; possibly TRBD1 for D (5 bases). The CDR3 totals 16 residues. In germline, CDR1 is MGHRA, CDR2 YSYEKL. Trimming left V 3 bases short and J 0 bases short, with 9 bases between.

The gene calls are TRBV9 and TRBJ2-3, with a possible D match to TRBD2 (6 bases). V lost 0 bases to trimming and J lost 3 bases, with 11 bases between them. Germline CDR1 SGDLS, CDR2 YYNGEE. The CDR3 spans 15 residues. The DNA of the CDR3 is TGTGCCAGCAGCGTAGACGGGACTGGGACAGATACGCAGTATTTT. Protein sequence: CASSVDGTGTDTQYF. Variable domain in full (rest from reference TRBV9 and TRBJ2-3): DSGVTQTPKHLITATGQRVTLRCSPRSGDLSVYWYQQSLDQGLQFLIQYYNGEERAKGNILERFSAQQFPDLHSELNLSSLELGDSALYFCASSVDGTGTDTQYFGPGTRLTVL.